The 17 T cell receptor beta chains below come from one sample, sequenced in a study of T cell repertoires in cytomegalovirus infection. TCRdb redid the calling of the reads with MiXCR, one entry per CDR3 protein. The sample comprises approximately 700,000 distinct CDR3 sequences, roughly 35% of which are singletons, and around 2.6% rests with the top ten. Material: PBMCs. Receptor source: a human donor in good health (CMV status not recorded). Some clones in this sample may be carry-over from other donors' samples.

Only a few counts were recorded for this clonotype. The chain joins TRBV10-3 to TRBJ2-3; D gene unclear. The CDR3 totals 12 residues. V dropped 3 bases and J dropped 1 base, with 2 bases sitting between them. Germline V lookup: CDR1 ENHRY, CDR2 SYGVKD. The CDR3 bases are TGTGCCATCAGTGAAGGCACAGATACGCAGTATTTT. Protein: CAISEGTDTQYF.

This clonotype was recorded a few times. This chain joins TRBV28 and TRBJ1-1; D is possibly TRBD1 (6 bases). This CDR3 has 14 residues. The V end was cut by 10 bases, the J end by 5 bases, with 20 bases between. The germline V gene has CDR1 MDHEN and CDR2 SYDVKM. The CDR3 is CATRRGGQLTEAFF. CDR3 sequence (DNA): TGTGCCACCCGAAGGGGGGGGCAACTAACTGAAGCTTTCTTT.

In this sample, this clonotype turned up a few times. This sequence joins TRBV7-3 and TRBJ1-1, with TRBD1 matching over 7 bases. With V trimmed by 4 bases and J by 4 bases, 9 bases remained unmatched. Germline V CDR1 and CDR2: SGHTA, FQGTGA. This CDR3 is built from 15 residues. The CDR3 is CASSSTGVAGTEAFF. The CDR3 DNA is TGTGCCAGCAGCTCAACAGGGGTAGCGGGCACTGAAGCTTTCTTT.

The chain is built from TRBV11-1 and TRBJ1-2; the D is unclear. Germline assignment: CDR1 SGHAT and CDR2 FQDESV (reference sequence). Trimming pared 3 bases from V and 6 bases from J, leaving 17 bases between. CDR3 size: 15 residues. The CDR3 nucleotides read TGTGCCAGCAGCTTTACCCGGCCGCCTTGTCATGGCTACACCTTC. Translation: CASSFTRPPCHGYTF.

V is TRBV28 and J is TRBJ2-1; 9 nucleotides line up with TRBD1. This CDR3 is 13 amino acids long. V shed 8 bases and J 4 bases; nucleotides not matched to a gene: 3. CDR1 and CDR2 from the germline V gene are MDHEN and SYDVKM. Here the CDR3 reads CASGTGSYNEQFF. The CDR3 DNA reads TGTGCCAGCGGGACAGGGTCTTACAATGAGCAGTTCTTC.

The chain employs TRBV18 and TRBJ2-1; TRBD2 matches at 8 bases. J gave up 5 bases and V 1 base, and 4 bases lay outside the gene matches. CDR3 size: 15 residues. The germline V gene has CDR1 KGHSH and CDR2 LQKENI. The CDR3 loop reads CASSPLNGRDNEQFF. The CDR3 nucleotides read TGTGCCAGCTCACCACTGAACGGGAGGGACAATGAGCAGTTCTTC.

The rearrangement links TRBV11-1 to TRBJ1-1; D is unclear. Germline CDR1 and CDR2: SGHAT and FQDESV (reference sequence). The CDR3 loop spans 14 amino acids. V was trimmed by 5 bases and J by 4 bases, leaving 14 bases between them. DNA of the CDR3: TGTGCCAGCAGCAGAGACCCGGCAGGCACTGAAGCTTTCTTT. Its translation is CASSRDPAGTEAFF. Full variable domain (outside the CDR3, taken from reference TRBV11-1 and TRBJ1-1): EAEVAQSPRYKITEKSQAVAFWCDPISGHATLYWYRQILGQGPELLVQFQDESVVDDSQLPKDRFSAERLKGVDSTLKIQPAELGDSAMYLCASSRDPAGTEAFFGQGTRLTVV.

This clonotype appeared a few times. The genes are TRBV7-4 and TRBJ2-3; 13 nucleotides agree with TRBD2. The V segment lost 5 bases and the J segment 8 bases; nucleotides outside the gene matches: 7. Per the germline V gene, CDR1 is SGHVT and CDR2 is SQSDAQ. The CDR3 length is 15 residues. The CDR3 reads CASSPPGLAGITQYF. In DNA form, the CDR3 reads TGTGCCAGCAGCCCTCCGGGACTAGCGGGAATTACGCAGTATTTT.

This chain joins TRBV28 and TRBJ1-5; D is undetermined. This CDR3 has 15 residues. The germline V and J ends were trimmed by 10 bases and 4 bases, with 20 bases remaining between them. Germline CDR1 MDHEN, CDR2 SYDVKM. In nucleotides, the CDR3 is TGTGCCACCTCCAGTTTAGGAGGCCTGAATCAGCCCCAGCATTTT. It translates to CATSSLGGLNQPQHF.

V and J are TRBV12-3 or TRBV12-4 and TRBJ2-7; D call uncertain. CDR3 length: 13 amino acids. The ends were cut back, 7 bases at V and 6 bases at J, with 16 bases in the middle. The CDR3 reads CASTSDLTIEQYF. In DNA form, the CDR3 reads TGTGCCAGCACCTCGGACCTAACGATCGAGCAGTACTTC.

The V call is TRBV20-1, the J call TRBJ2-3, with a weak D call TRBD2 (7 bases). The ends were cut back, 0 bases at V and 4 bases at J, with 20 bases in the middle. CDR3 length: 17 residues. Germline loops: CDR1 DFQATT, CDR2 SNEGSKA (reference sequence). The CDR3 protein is CSARDPRGGAPPDTQYF. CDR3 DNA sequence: TGCAGTGCTAGAGATCCCCGAGGGGGGGCGCCCCCAGATACGCAGTATTTT.

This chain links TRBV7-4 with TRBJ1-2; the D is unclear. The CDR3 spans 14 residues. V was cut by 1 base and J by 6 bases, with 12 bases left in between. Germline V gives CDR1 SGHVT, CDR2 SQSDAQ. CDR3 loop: CASSLEAWENGYTF. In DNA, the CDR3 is TGTGCCAGCAGCTTAGAAGCGTGGGAGAATGGCTACACCTTC.

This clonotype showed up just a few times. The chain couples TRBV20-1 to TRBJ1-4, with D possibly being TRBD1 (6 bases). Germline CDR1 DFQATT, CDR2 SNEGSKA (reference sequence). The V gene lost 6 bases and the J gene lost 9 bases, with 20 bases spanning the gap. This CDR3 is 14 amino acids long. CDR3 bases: TGCAGTGCAACCACAGGGCTTGAGGTGAAAAAACTGTTTTTT. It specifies CSATTGLEVKKLFF.

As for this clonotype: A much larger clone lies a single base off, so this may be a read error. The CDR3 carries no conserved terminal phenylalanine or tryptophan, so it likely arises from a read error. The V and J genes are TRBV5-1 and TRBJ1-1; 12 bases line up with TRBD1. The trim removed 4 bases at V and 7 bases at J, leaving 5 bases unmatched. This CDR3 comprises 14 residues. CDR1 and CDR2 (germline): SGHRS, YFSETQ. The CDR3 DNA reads TGCGCCAGCAGCCCCGGGACAGGGGGCTTTGAAGCTTTCTTG. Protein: CASSPGTGGFEAFL.

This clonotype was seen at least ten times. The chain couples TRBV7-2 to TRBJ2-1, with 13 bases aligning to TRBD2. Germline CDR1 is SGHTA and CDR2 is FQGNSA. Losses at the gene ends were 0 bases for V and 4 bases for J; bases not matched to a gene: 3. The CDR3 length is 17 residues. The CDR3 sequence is CASSLASGLAGYNEQFF. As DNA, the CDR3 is TGTGCCAGCAGCTTAGCTTCGGGACTAGCGGGGTACAATGAGCAGTTCTTC.

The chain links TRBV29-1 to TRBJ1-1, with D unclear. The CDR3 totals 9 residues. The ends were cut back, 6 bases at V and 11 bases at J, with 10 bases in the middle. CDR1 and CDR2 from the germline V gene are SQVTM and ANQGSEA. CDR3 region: CSVGMGAFF. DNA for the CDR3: TGCAGCGTGGGGATGGGGGCTTTCTTT. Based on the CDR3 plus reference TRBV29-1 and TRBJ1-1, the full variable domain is SAVISQKPSRDICQRGTSLTIQCQVDSQVTMMFWYRQQPGQSLTLIATANQGSEATYESGFVIDKFPISRPNLTFSTLTVSNMSPEDSSIYLCSVGMGAFFGQGTRLTVV.

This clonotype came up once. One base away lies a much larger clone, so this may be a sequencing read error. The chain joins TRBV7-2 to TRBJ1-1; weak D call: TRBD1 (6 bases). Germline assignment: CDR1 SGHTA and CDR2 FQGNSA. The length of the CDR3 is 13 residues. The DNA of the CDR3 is TGTGCCCGCAGCACTAGAGGGGGCACTGAAGCTTTCTTT. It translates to CARSTRGGTEAFF.